These T cell receptor beta chains were read from a single sample in a study of T cells in Graves' hyperthyroidism and ophthalmopathy. Each CDR3 protein is one row after TCRdb ran MiXCR on the multiplex PCR reads. Of hundreds of thousands of distinct CDR3 sequences listed, 13% are singletons. Sequenced sample: blood. The receptor set was obtained from a young woman with Graves' hyperthyroidism. Each CDR3 is given without its conserved first and last residue. The D gene is left open where the match is weak.

D: TRBD2; V: TRBV7-9; J: TRBJ2-3; CDR3: ASSLGGTSGTDTQY
D: TRBD2; V: TRBV29-1; J: TRBJ2-7; CDR3: SVVGSSGIWGEQY
D: TRBD1; V: TRBV18; J: TRBJ2-7; CDR3: ASSRDREYEQY
D: NA; V: TRBV5-1; J: TRBJ2-3; CDR3: ASSLVLDTDTQY
D: TRBD2; V: TRBV7-8; J: TRBJ2-5; CDR3: ASSFGGGLQETQY
D: TRBD2; V: TRBV2; J: TRBJ2-7; CDR3: ASTQLAYLSYEQY
D: NA; V: TRBV6-1; J: TRBJ1-1; CDR3: ASSEASAVVTEAF
D: NA; V: TRBV6-1; J: TRBJ2-3; CDR3: ASSERLRTTDTQY
D: NA; V: TRBV28; J: TRBJ2-7; CDR3: ASWDNSYEQY
D: TRBD1; V: TRBV5-1; J: TRBJ1-2; CDR3: ASSPGQGEVGYT
D: TRBD1; V: TRBV6-2/TRBV6-3; J: TRBJ1-3; CDR3: ASSSDRGSVDTIY
D: NA; V: TRBV7-8; J: TRBJ2-1; CDR3: ASSLEEGAYNEQF
D: NA; V: TRBV6-5; J: TRBJ2-3; CDR3: ASSYSGGVDTQY
D: NA; V: TRBV7-2; J: TRBJ2-5; CDR3: ASSYSGRGLIPRPQY
D: NA; V: TRBV24-1; J: TRBJ2-1; CDR3: ATEAASYNEQF
D: TRBD2; V: TRBV10-1; J: TRBJ2-7; CDR3: ASSSGTSGPNEQY
D: NA; V: TRBV2; J: TRBJ1-2; CDR3: ASSETYEGTGSGYT
D: TRBD1; V: TRBV18; J: TRBJ2-6; CDR3: ASSPRQGSGANVLT
D: TRBD1; V: TRBV29-1; J: TRBJ2-7; CDR3: SVEEGQGGDEQY
D: NA; V: TRBV5-5; J: TRBJ2-5; CDR3: ASSLFGGTGETQY
D: TRBD2; V: TRBV10-3; J: TRBJ2-7; CDR3: AISESRAGGREQY
D: NA; V: TRBV7-9; J: TRBJ1-1; CDR3: ASIPPGGRSTEAF
D: TRBD2; V: TRBV28; J: TRBJ2-1; CDR3: ASTPWGGSKNEQF
D: TRBD2; V: TRBV18; J: TRBJ2-1; CDR3: ASSPEGLAGVGEQF
D: NA; V: TRBV6-1; J: TRBJ2-2; CDR3: ASSPGAATGELF
D: NA; V: TRBV5-5; J: TRBJ2-7; CDR3: ASSPTNYEQY
D: TRBD2; V: TRBV28; J: TRBJ2-1; CDR3: ASSLAGVRGEQF
D: TRBD1; V: TRBV6-2/TRBV6-3; J: TRBJ2-7; CDR3: ASRTGTYEQY
D: NA; V: TRBV5-1; J: TRBJ1-1; CDR3: ASSPGYLNTEAF
D: NA; V: TRBV28; J: TRBJ2-1; CDR3: ASRRVGVSYNEQF
D: TRBD2; V: TRBV6-1; J: TRBJ2-5; CDR3: ASSPRLAGQETQY
D: NA; V: TRBV11-3; J: TRBJ2-7; CDR3: ASSSGQWGAEQY
D: TRBD1; V: TRBV27; J: TRBJ1-2; CDR3: ASSQGQYFSPVGYT
D: TRBD1; V: TRBV28; J: TRBJ2-6; CDR3: ASRGTGGVSGANVLT
D: NA; V: TRBV12-3/TRBV12-4; J: TRBJ1-6; CDR3: ASSSTQGYNSPLH
D: NA; V: TRBV2; J: TRBJ2-2; CDR3: ASSVLSLRDPIPGELF
D: NA; V: TRBV4-1; J: TRBJ2-1; CDR3: ASSQDYHSPYNEQF
D: NA; V: TRBV6-2/TRBV6-3; J: TRBJ2-7; CDR3: ASSFIGEQY
D: NA; V: TRBV20-1; J: TRBJ1-1; CDR3: SARGTWGGLNTEAF
D: NA; V: TRBV29-1; J: TRBJ1-4; CDR3: SVVAATNEKLF
D: TRBD2; V: TRBV30; J: TRBJ2-1; CDR3: AWSALAGESNEQF
D: NA; V: TRBV28; J: TRBJ2-7; CDR3: ASSLVGQSSYEQY
D: NA; V: TRBV4-2; J: TRBJ2-7; CDR3: ASSLLISSYEQY
D: NA; V: TRBV2; J: TRBJ1-2; CDR3: ASSDGQGKYYGYT
D: NA; V: TRBV20-1; J: TRBJ1-5; CDR3: SASGGGAIQPQH
D: NA; V: TRBV7-9; J: TRBJ2-4; CDR3: ASSPWGTRNIQY
D: TRBD1; V: TRBV4-3; J: TRBJ1-1; CDR3: ASSHGTGDTEAF
D: TRBD2; V: TRBV5-1; J: TRBJ2-3; CDR3: ASRSGGDTDTQY
D: NA; V: TRBV4-3; J: TRBJ2-7; CDR3: ASSQDRRGYEQY
D: NA; V: TRBV6-1; J: TRBJ2-7; CDR3: ASSYRGQSYEQY
D: TRBD2; V: TRBV10-3; J: TRBJ2-5; CDR3: AITLTSGEETQY
D: TRBD2; V: TRBV28; J: TRBJ2-2; CDR3: ASSFTAGEGGELF
D: NA; V: TRBV5-1; J: TRBJ1-2; CDR3: ASQSDRSPQGYT
D: TRBD2; V: TRBV2; J: TRBJ2-3; CDR3: ASREGLAGGYTQY
D: NA; V: TRBV11-2; J: TRBJ2-1; CDR3: ASSRGVGYNEQF
D: NA; V: TRBV3-2; J: TRBJ2-7; CDR3: ASSRGTLWYEQY
D: TRBD1; V: TRBV11-1; J: TRBJ2-1; CDR3: ASSWDGTGGVRGPQRDEQF